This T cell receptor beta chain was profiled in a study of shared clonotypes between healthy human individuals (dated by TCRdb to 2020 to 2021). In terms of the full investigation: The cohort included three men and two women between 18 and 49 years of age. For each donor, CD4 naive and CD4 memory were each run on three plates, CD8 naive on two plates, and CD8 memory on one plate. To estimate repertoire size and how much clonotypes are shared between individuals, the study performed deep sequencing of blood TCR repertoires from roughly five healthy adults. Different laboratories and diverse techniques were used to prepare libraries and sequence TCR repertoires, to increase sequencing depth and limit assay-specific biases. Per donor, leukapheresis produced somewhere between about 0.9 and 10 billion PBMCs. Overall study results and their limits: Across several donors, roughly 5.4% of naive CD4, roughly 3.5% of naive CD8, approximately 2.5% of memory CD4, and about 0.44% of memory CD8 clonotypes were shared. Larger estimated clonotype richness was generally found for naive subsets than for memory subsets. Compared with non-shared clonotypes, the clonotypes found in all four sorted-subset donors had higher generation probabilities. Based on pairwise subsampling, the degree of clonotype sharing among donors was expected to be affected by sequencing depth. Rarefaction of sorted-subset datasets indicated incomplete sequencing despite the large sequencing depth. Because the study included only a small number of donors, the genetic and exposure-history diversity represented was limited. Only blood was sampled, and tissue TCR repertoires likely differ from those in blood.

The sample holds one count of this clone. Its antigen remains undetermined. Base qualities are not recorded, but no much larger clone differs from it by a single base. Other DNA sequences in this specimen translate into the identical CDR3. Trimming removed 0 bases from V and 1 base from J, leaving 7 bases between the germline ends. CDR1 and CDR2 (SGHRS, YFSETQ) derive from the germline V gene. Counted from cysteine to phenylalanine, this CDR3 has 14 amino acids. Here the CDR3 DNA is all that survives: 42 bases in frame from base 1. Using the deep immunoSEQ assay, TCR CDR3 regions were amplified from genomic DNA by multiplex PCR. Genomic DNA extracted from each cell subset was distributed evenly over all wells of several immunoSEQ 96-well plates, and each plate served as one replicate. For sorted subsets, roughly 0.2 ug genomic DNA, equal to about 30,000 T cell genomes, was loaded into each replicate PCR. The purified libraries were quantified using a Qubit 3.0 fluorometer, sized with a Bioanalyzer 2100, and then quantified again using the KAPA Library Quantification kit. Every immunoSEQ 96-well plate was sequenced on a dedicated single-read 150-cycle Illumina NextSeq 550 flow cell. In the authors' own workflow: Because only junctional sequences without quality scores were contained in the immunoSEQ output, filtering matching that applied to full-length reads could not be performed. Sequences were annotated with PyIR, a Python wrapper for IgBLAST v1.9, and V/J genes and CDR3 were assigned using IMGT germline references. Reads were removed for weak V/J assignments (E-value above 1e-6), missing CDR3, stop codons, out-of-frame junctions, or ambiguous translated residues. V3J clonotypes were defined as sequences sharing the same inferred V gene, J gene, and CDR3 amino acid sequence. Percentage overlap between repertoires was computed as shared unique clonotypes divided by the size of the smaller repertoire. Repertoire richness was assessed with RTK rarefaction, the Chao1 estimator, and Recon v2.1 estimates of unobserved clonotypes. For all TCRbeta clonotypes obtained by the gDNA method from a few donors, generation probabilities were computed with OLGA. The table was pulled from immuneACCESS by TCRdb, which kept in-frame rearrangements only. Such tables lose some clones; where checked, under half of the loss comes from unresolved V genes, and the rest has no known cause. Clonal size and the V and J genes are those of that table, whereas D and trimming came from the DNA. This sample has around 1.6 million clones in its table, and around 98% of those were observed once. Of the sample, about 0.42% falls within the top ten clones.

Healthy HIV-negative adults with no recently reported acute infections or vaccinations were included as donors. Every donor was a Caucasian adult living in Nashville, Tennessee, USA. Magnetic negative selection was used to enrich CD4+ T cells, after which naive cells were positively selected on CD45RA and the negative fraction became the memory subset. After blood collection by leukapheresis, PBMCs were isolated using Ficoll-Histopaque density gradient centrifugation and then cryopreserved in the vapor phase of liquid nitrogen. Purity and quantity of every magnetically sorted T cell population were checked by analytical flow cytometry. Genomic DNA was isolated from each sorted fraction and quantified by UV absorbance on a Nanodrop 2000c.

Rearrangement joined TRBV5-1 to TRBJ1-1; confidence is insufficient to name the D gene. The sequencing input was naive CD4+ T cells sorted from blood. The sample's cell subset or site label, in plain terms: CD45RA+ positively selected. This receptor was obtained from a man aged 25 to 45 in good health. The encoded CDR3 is CASSLGPGNTEAFF. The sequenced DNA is TGCGCCAGCAGCTTGGGGCCGGGGAACACTGAAGCTTTCTTT.